Following are 16 T cell receptor beta chains from one sample sequenced in a study of breast tumors, draining lymph nodes, adjacent tissues. Samples came from axillary lymph nodes draining the breast cancer. TCRdb analysed the multiplex PCR reads with MiXCR anew, one entry per CDR3 protein. In the table there are around 300,000 distinct CDR3 sequences, over 30% of which are singletons. Sequences were obtained from axillary lymph node tissue. These receptors came from a female donor with breast cancer. Some clones in this sample may be carry-over from other donors' samples.

The rearrangement links TRBV11-2 to TRBJ2-6, with D possibly being TRBD1 (5 bases). The CDR3 has 14 residues. V lost 3 bases and J 4 bases, leaving 7 bases between the germline ends. Germline values: CDR1 SGHAT, CDR2 FQNNGV. The CDR3 loop is CASSFRQGANVLTF. CDR3 DNA: TGTGCCAGCAGCTTTAGACAGGGGGCCAACGTCCTGACTTTC.

This clonotype was observed many times. CDR3 in DNA: TGCAGTGCTCGCGCCGGGACAGGGGATTTTGGCTACACCTTC. Residues: CSARAGTGDFGYTF. The chain combines TRBV20-1 with TRBJ1-2; 10 bases fit TRBD1. The CDR3 runs to 14 residues. Germline CDR1 is DFQATT and CDR2 is SNEGSKA (reference sequence). V dropped 5 bases and J dropped 7; count of bases not matched to a gene: 10.

Concerning this clonotype itself: A much larger clone differs by one base, so this may be a read error. V and J are TRBV4-1 and TRBJ1-2; no firm D call. The CDR3 has 14 amino acids. CDR1 is MGHRA and CDR2 is YSYEKL in the germline V gene. The CDR3 coding sequence is TGCGTCAGCAGCCTGCGGGTCTCTAACTATGGCTACACCTTC. Translated: CVSSLRVSNYGYTF.

The sample holds many counts of this clonotype. This chain connects TRBV20-1 to TRBJ1-6; D is unresolved. Trimming took 6 bases from V and 9 from J, leaving 12 bases between them. Germline assignment: CDR1 DFQATT and CDR2 SNEGSKA (reference sequence). The CDR3 runs 12 residues. The CDR3 region is CSATRFGSPLHF. The CDR3 DNA reads as TGCAGTGCCACTAGGTTCGGTTCACCCCTCCACTTT.

This clonotype occurred many times. The chain joins TRBV12-3 or TRBV12-4 to TRBJ1-6; TRBD1 matches 9 bases. This CDR3 spans 16 amino acids. Trimming at V came to 3 bases and at J to 8 bases, leaving 8 bases not matched to a gene. The CDR3 DNA reads TGTGCCAGCAGTTTTGGGTTGGGACAGGGTTATTCACCCCTCCACTTT. Its protein is CASSFGLGQGYSPLHF.

The sample holds a few counts of this clonotype. The chain couples TRBV20-1 to TRBJ2-2; TRBD2 might be the D (5 bases). Deletions cut 3 bases from V and 4 bases from J, with 18 bases between. The CDR3 runs 16 residues. The germline V gene encodes CDR1 DFQATT and CDR2 SNEGSKA (reference sequence). DNA of the CDR3: TGCAGTGCTAGGACCCCCGAGGGTTGGGCCACCGGGGAGCTGTTTTTT. It codes for CSARTPEGWATGELFF.

Regarding this clonotype: This may stem from a read error, because a much larger clone lies one nucleotide away. Since no conserved phenylalanine or tryptophan closes the CDR3, a read error is the likely cause. The CDR3 here is CSAPIGETQYV. DNA for the CDR3: TGCAGTGCTCCAATCGGGGAGACCCAGTACGTC. The chain is built from TRBV20-1 and TRBJ2-5; D uncertain. V was cut by 5 bases and J by 5 bases, with 9 bases left in between. Germline values: CDR1 DFQATT, CDR2 SNEGSKA (reference sequence). This CDR3 is built from 11 residues.

This clonotype was counted ten times or more. CDR3 protein: CASSQVPLATYNEQFF. DNA of the CDR3: TGTGCCAGCAGCCAAGTCCCGCTAGCGACATACAATGAGCAGTTCTTC. The chain has TRBV4-2 and TRBJ2-1; TRBD2 is a possible D gene (6 bases). Germline CDR1 and CDR2: LGHNA and YNFKEQ. This CDR3 has 16 amino acids. V was pared by 1 base and J by 4 bases, with 14 bases between.

This sequence joins TRBV29-1 and TRBJ2-1, with TRBD2 matching 12 bases. V was pared by 4 bases and J by 4 bases, with 2 bases of the junction left unmatched. Germline assignment: CDR1 SQVTM and CDR2 ANQGSEA. CDR3 length: 14 residues. In DNA form, the CDR3 reads TGCAGCGTTGGAACTAGCGGGGGGTACAATGAGCAGTTCTTC. Its translation: CSVGTSGGYNEQFF.

The table lists this clonotype with many counts. J is TRBJ2-5 and V is TRBV7-2; D is perhaps TRBD1 or TRBD2 (5 bases each). V dropped 5 bases and J dropped 5 bases, with 15 bases sitting between them. This CDR3 spans 14 amino acids. Germline CDR1 and CDR2: SGHTA and FQGNSA. CDR3 sequence: CASSKGPSGETQYF. The DNA of the CDR3 is TGTGCCAGCAGCAAGGGACCCTCGGGGGAGACCCAGTACTTC. The variable domain in full, with the rest retrieved from reference TRBV7-2 and TRBJ2-5, is GAGVSQSPSNKVTEKGKDVELRCDPISGHTALYWYRQSLGQGLEFLIYFQGNSAPDKSGLPSDRFSAERTGGSVSTLTIQRTQQEDSAVYLCASSKGPSGETQYFGPGTRLLVL.

The chain recombines TRBV7-6 with TRBJ1-5, with D tentatively TRBD1 (5 bases). Per the germline V gene, CDR1 is SGHVS and CDR2 is FNYEAQ. This CDR3 contains 15 residues. V was shortened by 9 bases and J by 1 base, with 16 bases between the two germline ends. CDR3 region: CASGFGGLSNQPQHF. In nucleotides, the CDR3 is TGTGCCAGTGGATTTGGGGGGTTAAGCAATCAGCCCCAGCATTTT.

In the case of this clonotype: This sequence may be a read error, since a much larger clone differs from it by one base. The rearrangement uses TRBV30 and TRBJ2-5; D call uncertain. Germline assignment: CDR1 GTSNPN and CDR2 SVGIG (reference sequence). There are 14 residues in the CDR3. This CDR3 reads CARSVNYPDATQYF. In DNA, the CDR3 is TGTGCCCGGAGTGTTAACTACCCAGACGCGACCCAGTACTTC. Variable domain in full (rest from reference TRBV30 and TRBJ2-5): SQTIHQWPATLVQPVGSPLSLECTVEGTSNPNLYWYRQAAGRGLQLLFYSVGIGQISSEVPQNLSASRPQDRQFILSSKKLLLSDSGFYLCARSVNYPDATQYFGPGTRLLVL.

The V and J genes are TRBV7-3 and TRBJ2-2; D might be TRBD1 (6 bases). Germline V CDR1 and CDR2: SGHTA, FQGTGA. Deletions cut 4 bases from V and 5 bases from J, with 14 bases between. The CDR3 has 15 amino acids. The CDR3 DNA is TGTGCCAGCAGCTCGGACCTGGGGGCGACCGGGGAGCTGTTTTTT. Protein: CASSSDLGATGELFF.

This clonotype was detected many times. The V and J genes are TRBV4-1 and TRBJ1-2; D gene uncertain. Per the germline V gene, CDR1 is MGHRA and CDR2 is YSYEKL. CDR3 length: 15 residues. With 0 bases removed from V and 0 bases from J, the gap between germline ends came to 8 bases. The CDR3 loop is CASSQDHPANYGYTF. The DNA for the CDR3 is TGCGCCAGCAGCCAAGATCATCCCGCTAACTATGGCTACACCTTC.

CDR3 bases: TGTGCCAGCAGCCTTACTTCCGGGTACTACGAAAAACTGTTTTTT. Translated, it gives CASSLTSGYYEKLFF. V is TRBV3-1 and J is TRBJ1-4; no firm D call. The ends were cut back, 4 bases at V and 8 bases at J, with 17 bases in the middle. The CDR3 is 15 amino acids. Germline V gives CDR1 LGHDT, CDR2 YNNKEL (reference sequence).

This clonotype was seen repeatedly, ten times or more. This chain uses TRBV5-1 with TRBJ2-3, with TRBD2 as a possible D gene (5 bases). Germline V gives CDR1 SGHRS, CDR2 YFSETQ. Trimming took off 4 bases at V and 10 bases at J, with 13 bases between the two ends. This CDR3 is 12 amino acids long. The DNA of the CDR3 is TGCGCCAGCAGCCCGGCCGGGGTTCCGCAGTATTTT. Translation gives CASSPAGVPQYF.